This T cell receptor (beta chain) was profiled in a study of T cell responses to AZD1222 COVID-19 vaccine. The CDR3 loop spans 12 amino acids. Germline V gene sequence: CDR1 SNHLY, CDR2 FYNNEI. Between the trimmed V and J ends, which lost 8 bases and 5 bases, there was a span of 12 bases. General observations from the study: Females made up more of the donors, who were largely white British, and clonal diversity may have come out too low.

With respect to this clone: Its antigen remains unidentified.

Repertoires were generated with immunoSEQ multiplex PCR, while TCRdb's copy carries only in-frame clones and drops some. The sample has roughly 97,000 clones, roughly 92% seen once. The material sequenced was peripheral blood, taken on day 0 of AZD1222 vaccination. This receptor was obtained from an adult in good health. The chain has TRBV2 and TRBJ1-1; D not resolved. CDR3 amino acids: CASGYIVTEAFF. In nucleotides, the CDR3 is TGTGCCAGCGGGTATATTGTGACTGAAGCTTTCTTT.